These 17 T cell receptor beta chains share one sample of origin, sequenced in a study of PD-L1 blockade in urothelial cancer. Method: immunoSEQ multiplex PCR; TCRdb's copy keeps in-frame clones and lacks some. The data hold some 2,400 clones, with 37% observed a single time. Sample: tumor tissue, taken before atezolizumab (anti-PD-L1) treatment. These receptors all stem from a man in his 60s with urothelial cancer.

The rearrangement links TRBV30 to TRBJ2-7; D might be TRBD1 (5 bases). The CDR3 covers 12 residues. The V end was cut by 0 bases, the J end by 6 bases, with 9 bases between. Germline CDR1 GTSNPN, CDR2 SVGIG (reference sequence). The CDR3 bases are TGTGCCTGGAGTGTACGTGGGGCCGAGCAGTACTTC. This encodes CAWSVRGAEQYF.

By frequency in the sample, this clone is medium-sized (0.01 to 0.1%). The J gene is TRBJ1-4, the V gene TRBV9; 7 bases fit TRBD1. Germline trimming cut 5 bases from V and 11 bases from J; bases unmatched to any gene: 12. Germline V gene sequence: CDR1 SGDLS, CDR2 YYNGEE. This CDR3 comprises 14 residues. This CDR3 is CASRSGTEGGKLFF. In nucleotides, the CDR3 is TGTGCCAGCAGGTCCGGGACAGAGGGTGGGAAACTGTTTTTT.

J is TRBJ1-5 and V is TRBV10-1, with 9 bases lining up with TRBD1. CDR3 length: 15 residues. The V segment lost 6 bases and the J segment 1 base; nucleotides outside the gene matches: 4. In germline, CDR1 is WNHNN, CDR2 SYGVQD (reference sequence). The CDR3 region is CASRDRGGSNQPQHF. The CDR3 coding sequence is TGCGCCAGCAGAGACAGGGGGGGAAGCAATCAGCCCCAGCATTTT.

This clone has just a few counts. J is TRBJ1-5 and V is TRBV28; 8 bases line up with TRBD1. V was pared by 6 bases and J by 2 bases, with 9 bases of the junction left unmatched. This CDR3 contains 16 residues. Germline CDR1 MDHEN, CDR2 SYDVKM. The CDR3 protein is CASSPHTGGGNQPQHF. CDR3 DNA sequence: TGTGCCAGCAGCCCCCACACAGGGGGAGGCAATCAGCCCCAGCATTTT.

The sample holds a few counts of this clone. The chain recombines TRBV10-3 with TRBJ1-5; 10 positions agree with TRBD1. CDR3 size: 17 residues. V was pared by 2 bases and J by 2 bases, with 6 bases of the junction left unmatched. Germline CDR1 reads ENHRY; CDR2 reads SYGVKD. CDR3 sequence: CAISEAGQGGGNQPQHF. In DNA, the CDR3 is TGTGCCATCAGTGAGGCTGGACAGGGGGGAGGCAATCAGCCCCAGCATTTT.

The chain couples TRBV9 to TRBJ2-5; D perhaps matches TRBD2 (6 bases). V was clipped by 5 bases and J by 4 bases, with 12 bases between them. The germline V gene encodes CDR1 SGDLS and CDR2 YYNGEE. The CDR3 runs to 13 residues. The CDR3 region has the DNA TGTGCCAGCAGGTTTGGGCGGGGAGAGACCCAGTACTTC. It specifies CASRFGRGETQYF.

In this sample, this clone is medium-sized. V and J are TRBV9 and TRBJ1-5, with 8 nucleotides matching TRBD1. Germline CDR1 SGDLS, CDR2 YYNGEE. The CDR3 length is 18 residues. V shed 6 bases, J shed 6 bases, and the junction held 20 bases outside the gene matches. CDR3 loop: CASTLGGRGPREGQPQHF. The CDR3 DNA reads TGTGCCAGCACCCTAGGCGGCAGGGGGCCGAGGGAAGGTCAGCCCCAGCATTTT.

The rearrangement links TRBV10-2 to TRBJ2-3; 8 bases match TRBD2. J gave up 1 base and V 6 bases, and 9 bases lay outside the gene matches. The CDR3 loop spans 16 amino acids. The germline CDR1 and CDR2 sequences are WSHSY and SAAADI. For the CDR3, the DNA is TGCGCCAGCAGCGGCCTGAAGACTAGCGGCACAGATACGCAGTATTTT. Amino acid sequence: CASSGLKTSGTDTQYF.

The chain joins TRBV6-8 to TRBJ2-7, with D maybe TRBD1 (7 bases). Germline values: CDR1 MNHGY, CDR2 SAAAGT. The CDR3 spans 15 residues. Deletions cut 5 bases from V and 4 bases from J, with 18 bases between. CDR3 nucleotide sequence: TGTGCCAGCAGTCACATCCAGGGGGGCAAATACGAGCAGTACTTC. Protein sequence: CASSHIQGGKYEQYF.

Sample share makes this clone medium-sized. The CDR3 is CASSPGEGLRGGSSYGYTF. In nucleotides, the CDR3 is TGTGCCAGCAGCCCCGGGGAGGGACTCAGGGGAGGTTCAAGCTATGGCTACACCTTC. The rearrangement links TRBV11-3 to TRBJ1-2, with a tentative D call TRBD1 (6 bases). V shed 5 bases and J shed 4 bases, with 29 bases lying between them. The germline CDR1 and CDR2 sequences are SGHNT and YENEEA. The CDR3 is 19 amino acids.

The V and J genes are TRBV29-1 and TRBJ2-2, with no clear D. Between the trimmed V and J ends, which lost 7 bases and 5 bases, there was a span of 17 bases. Germline-derived CDR1 and CDR2 are SQVTM and ANQGSEA. The CDR3 runs to 14 residues. The CDR3 nucleotides read TGCAGCGCTCATGGCCAGGTACCAACCGGGGAGCTGTTTTTT. Translation: CSAHGQVPTGELFF.

DNA of the CDR3: TGTGCCAGTAGTATTTCTAGCGGGTCAGAGCAGTACTTC. It codes for CASSISSGSEQYF. The rearrangement joins TRBV19 to TRBJ2-7; 8 nucleotides match TRBD2. The length of the CDR3 is 13 residues. Trimming at V came to 3 bases and at J to 7 bases, leaving 5 bases not matched to a gene. The germline V gene encodes CDR1 LNHDA and CDR2 SQIVND (reference sequence). Complete variable domain (other parts from reference TRBV19 and TRBJ2-7): DGGITQSPKYLFRKEGQNVTLSCEQNLNHDAMYWYRQDPGQGLRLIYYSQIVNDFQKGDIAEGYSVSREKKESFPLTVTSAQKNPTAFYLCASSISSGSEQYFGPGTRLTVT.

This chain uses TRBV30 with TRBJ2-7; D ambiguous. V gave up 5 bases and J gave up 3 bases, with 11 bases separating them. The CDR3 contains 12 residues. From germline, CDR1 is GTSNPN and CDR2 SVGIG (reference sequence). The CDR3, as DNA: TGTGCCTGGGGGGTTGACGGCTACGAGCAGTACTTC. Amino acid sequence: CAWGVDGYEQYF.

The gene calls are TRBV11-3 and TRBJ2-5; a weak D match, TRBD1 (5 bases). Germline CDR1 and CDR2: SGHNT and YENEEA. V lost 5 bases to trimming and J lost 5 bases, with 24 bases between them. The CDR3 length is 17 residues. CDR3 amino acids: CASSPAAAMGPGETQYF. The CDR3 bases are TGTGCCAGCAGCCCTGCGGCCGCCATGGGGCCAGGCGAGACCCAGTACTTC.

The V gene is TRBV15, the J gene TRBJ1-1, with a possible D match to TRBD1 (5 bases). Germline CDR1 reads LNHNV; CDR2 reads YYDKDF (reference sequence). The CDR3 is 16 amino acids. The ends were cut back, 0 bases at V and 4 bases at J, with 15 bases in the middle. CDR3 sequence reads: CATSRDLRGTGTEAFF. The CDR3 nucleotides read TGTGCCACCAGCAGAGATCTGAGGGGCACCGGCACTGAAGCTTTCTTT.

This clone was counted between two and nine times. The chain has TRBV7-6 and TRBJ1-1; no definite D call. Germline V gene sequence: CDR1 SGHVS, CDR2 FNYEAQ. The CDR3 is 15 amino acids. The V and J ends lost 3 bases and 4 bases respectively, with 15 bases between them. In DNA, the CDR3 is TGTGCCAGCAGCTTGGAGATAGGCCCGAGCACTGAAGCTTTCTTT. It encodes CASSLEIGPSTEAFF.

This clone was observed a few times. J is TRBJ2-5 and V is TRBV6-1; 13 positions agree with TRBD2. The CDR3 has 18 amino acids. The germline gives CDR1 MNHNS, CDR2 SASEGT. Trimming at V came to 1 base and at J to 5 bases, leaving 10 bases not matched to a gene. The CDR3 protein is CASSEGGGLAGSWETQYF. For the CDR3, the DNA is TGTGCCAGCAGTGAAGGTGGGGGACTAGCGGGGTCCTGGGAGACCCAGTACTTC.